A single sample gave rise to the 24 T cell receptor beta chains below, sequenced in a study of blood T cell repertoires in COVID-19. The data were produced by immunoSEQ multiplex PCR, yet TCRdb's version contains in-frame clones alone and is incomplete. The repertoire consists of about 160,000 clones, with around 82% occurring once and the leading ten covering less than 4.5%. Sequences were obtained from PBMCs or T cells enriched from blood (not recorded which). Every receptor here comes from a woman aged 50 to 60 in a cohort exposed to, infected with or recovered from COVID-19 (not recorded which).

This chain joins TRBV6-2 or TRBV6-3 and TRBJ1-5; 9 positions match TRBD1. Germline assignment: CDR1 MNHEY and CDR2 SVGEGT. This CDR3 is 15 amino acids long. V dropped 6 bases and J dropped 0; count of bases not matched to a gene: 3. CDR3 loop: CASSPGQGSNQPQHF. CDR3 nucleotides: TGTGCCAGCAGCCCGGGACAGGGTAGCAATCAGCCCCAGCATTTT.

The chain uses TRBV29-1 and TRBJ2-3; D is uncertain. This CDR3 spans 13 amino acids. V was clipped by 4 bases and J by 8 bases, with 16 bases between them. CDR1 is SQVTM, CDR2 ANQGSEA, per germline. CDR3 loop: CSVAVSGVGTQYF. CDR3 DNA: TGCAGCGTTGCCGTATCGGGTGTAGGTACGCAGTATTTT.

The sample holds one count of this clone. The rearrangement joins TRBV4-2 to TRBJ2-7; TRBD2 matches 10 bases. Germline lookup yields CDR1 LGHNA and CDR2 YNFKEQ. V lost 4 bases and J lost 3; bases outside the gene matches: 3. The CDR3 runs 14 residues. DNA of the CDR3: TGTGCCAGCAGCCTAGAGCGGGGGGGCTACGAGCAGTACTTC. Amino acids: CASSLERGGYEQYF.

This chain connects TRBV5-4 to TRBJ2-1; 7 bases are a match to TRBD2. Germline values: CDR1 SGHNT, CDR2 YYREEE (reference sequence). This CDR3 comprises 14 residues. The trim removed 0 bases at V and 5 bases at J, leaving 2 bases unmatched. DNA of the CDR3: TGTGCCAGCAGCTTGGCTAGCGGCCACAATGAGCAGTTCTTC. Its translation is CASSLASGHNEQFF.

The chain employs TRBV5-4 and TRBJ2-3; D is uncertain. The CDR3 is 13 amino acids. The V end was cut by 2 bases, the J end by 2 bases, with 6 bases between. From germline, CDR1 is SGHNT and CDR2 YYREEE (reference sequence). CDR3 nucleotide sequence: TGTGCCAGCAGCTTCCTAAACACAGATACGCAGTATTTT. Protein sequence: CASSFLNTDTQYF.

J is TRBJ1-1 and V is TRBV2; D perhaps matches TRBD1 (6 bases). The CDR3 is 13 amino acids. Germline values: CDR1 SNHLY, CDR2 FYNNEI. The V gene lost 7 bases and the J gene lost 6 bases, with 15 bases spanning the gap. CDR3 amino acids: CASTADSNAEAFF. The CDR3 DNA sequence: TGTGCCAGCACCGCGGACAGTAACGCTGAAGCTTTCTTT.

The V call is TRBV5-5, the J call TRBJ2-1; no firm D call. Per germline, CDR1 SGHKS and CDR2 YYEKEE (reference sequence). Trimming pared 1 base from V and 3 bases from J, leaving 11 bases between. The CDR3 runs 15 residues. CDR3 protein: CASSLLAGNYNEQFF. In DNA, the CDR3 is TGTGCCAGCAGCTTGTTGGCAGGTAACTACAATGAGCAGTTCTTC.

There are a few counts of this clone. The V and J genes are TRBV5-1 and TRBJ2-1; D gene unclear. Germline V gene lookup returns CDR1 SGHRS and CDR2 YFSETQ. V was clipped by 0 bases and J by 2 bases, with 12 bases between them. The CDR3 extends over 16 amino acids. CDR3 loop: CASSLDAGRPYNEQFF. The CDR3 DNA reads TGCGCCAGCAGCTTGGATGCTGGGCGACCCTACAATGAGCAGTTCTTC.

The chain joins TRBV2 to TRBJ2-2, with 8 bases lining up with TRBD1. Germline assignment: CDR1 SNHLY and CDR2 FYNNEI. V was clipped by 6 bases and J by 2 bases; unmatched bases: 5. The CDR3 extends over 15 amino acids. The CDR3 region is CASRAGTGNTGELFF. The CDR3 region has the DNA TGTGCCAGCAGAGCCGGGACAGGAAACACCGGGGAGCTGTTTTTT. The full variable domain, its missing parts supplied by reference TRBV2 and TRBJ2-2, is EPEVTQTPSHQVTQMGQEVILRCVPISNHLYFYWYRQILGQKVEFLVSFYNNEISEKSEIFDDQFSVERPDGSNFTLKIRSTKLEDSAMYFCASRAGTGNTGELFFGEGSRLTVL.

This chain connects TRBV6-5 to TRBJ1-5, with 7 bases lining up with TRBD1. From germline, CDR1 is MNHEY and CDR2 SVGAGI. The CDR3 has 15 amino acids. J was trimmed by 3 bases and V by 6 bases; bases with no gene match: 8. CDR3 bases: TGTGCCAGCAGCTCATTACAGGGGTACAATCAGCCCCAGCATTTT. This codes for CASSSLQGYNQPQHF.

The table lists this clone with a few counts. CDR3 region: CASSPGTGDFAWHF. The CDR3 nucleotides are TGTGCCAGCAGCCCCGGGACAGGGGATTTTGCGTGGCATTTT. This chain uses TRBV7-9 with TRBJ1-5, with 10 bases matching TRBD1. This CDR3 has 14 residues. V shed 5 bases, J shed 15 bases, and the junction held 13 bases outside the gene matches. From germline, CDR1 is SEHNR and CDR2 FQNEAQ (reference sequence).

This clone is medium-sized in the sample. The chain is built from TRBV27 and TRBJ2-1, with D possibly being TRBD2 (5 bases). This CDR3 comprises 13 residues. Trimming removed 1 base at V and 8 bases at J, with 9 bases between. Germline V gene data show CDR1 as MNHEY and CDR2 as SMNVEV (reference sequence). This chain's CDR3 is CASSLYTGYEQFF. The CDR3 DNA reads TGTGCCAGCAGTTTATATACGGGATATGAGCAGTTCTTC.

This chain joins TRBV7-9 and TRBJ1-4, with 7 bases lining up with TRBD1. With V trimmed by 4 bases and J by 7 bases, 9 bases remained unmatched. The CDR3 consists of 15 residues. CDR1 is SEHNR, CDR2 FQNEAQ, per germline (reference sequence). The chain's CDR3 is CASSSGQGDAEKLFF. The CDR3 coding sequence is TGTGCCAGCAGCTCCGGCCAGGGGGACGCTGAAAAACTGTTTTTT.

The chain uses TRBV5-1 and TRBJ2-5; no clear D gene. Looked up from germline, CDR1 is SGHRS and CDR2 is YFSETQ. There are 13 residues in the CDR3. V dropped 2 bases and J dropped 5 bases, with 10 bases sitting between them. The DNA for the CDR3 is TGCGCCAGCAGCTTAGGAGTTTGGGAGACCCAGTACTTC. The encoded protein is CASSLGVWETQYF.

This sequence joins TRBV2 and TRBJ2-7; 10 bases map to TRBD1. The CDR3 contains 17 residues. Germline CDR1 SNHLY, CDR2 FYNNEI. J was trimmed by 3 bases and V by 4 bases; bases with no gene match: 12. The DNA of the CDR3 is TGTGCCAGCAGTGTCGGGACCCCGGGACAGGGGTTCTACGAGCAGTACTTC. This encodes CASSVGTPGQGFYEQYF. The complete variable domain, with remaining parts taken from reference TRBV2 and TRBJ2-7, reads EPEVTQTPSHQVTQMGQEVILRCVPISNHLYFYWYRQILGQKVEFLVSFYNNEISEKSEIFDDQFSVERPDGSNFTLKIRSTKLEDSAMYFCASSVGTPGQGFYEQYFGPGTRLTVT.

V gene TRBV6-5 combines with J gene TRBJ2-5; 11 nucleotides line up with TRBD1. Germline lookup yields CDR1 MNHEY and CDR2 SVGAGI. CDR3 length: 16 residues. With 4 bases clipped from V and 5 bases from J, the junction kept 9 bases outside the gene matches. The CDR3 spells CASSLLGQGAGETQYF. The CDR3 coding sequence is TGTGCCAGCAGTTTACTCGGACAGGGGGCAGGCGAGACCCAGTACTTC.

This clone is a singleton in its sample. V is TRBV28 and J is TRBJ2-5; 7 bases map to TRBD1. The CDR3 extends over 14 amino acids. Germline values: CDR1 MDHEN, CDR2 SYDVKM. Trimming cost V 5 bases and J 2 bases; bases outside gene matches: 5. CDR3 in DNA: TGTGCCAGCAGTGTCGGGGACAGACAAGAGACCCAGTACTTC. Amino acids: CASSVGDRQETQYF.

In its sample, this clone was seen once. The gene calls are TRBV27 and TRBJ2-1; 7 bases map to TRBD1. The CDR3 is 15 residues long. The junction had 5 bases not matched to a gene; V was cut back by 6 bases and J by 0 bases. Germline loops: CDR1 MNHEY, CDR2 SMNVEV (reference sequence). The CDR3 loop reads CASSPDRDSYNEQFF. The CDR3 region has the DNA TGTGCCAGCAGCCCCGACAGGGACTCCTACAATGAGCAGTTCTTC.

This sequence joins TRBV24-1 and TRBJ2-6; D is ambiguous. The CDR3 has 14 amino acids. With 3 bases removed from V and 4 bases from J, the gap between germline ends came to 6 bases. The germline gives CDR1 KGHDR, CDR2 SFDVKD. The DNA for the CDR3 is TGTGCCACCAGTGATCCCCTCGGGGCCAACGTCCTGACTTTC. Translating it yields CATSDPLGANVLTF.

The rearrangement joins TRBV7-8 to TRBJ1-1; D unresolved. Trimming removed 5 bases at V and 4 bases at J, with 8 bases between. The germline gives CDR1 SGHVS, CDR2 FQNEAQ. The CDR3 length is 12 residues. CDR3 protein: CASSPYGTEAFF. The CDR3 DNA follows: TGTGCCAGCAGCCCCTACGGCACTGAAGCTTTCTTT. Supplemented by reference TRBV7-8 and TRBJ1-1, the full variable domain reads GAGVSQSPRYKVAKRGQDVALRCDPISGHVSLFWYQQALGQGPEFLTYFQNEAQLDKSGLPSDRFFAERPEGSVSTLKIQRTQQEDSAVYLCASSPYGTEAFFGQGTRLTVV.

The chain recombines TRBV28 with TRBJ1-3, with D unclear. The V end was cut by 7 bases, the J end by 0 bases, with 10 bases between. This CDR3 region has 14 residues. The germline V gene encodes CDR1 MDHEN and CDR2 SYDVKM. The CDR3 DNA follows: TGTGCCAGCATTCAATCATCCTCTGGAAACACCATATATTTT. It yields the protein CASIQSSSGNTIYF.

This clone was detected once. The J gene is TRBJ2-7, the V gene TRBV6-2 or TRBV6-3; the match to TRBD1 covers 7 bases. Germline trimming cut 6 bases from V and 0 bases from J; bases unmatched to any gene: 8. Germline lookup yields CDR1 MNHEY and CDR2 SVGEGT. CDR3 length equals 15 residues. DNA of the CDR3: TGTGCCAGCAGCTCGCCCCGGGACAGCTCCTACGAGCAGTACTTC. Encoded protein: CASSSPRDSSYEQYF.

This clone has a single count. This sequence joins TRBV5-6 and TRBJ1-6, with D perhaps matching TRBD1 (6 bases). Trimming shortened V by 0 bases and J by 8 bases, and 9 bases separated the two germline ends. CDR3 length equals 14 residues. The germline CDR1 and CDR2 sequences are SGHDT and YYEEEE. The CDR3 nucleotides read TGTGCCAGCAGCTTGGTATCAGGGGATTCACCCCTCCACTTT. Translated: CASSLVSGDSPLHF.

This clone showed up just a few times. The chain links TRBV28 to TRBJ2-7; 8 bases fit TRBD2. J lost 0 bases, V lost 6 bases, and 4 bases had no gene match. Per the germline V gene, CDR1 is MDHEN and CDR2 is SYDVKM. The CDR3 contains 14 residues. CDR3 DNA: TGTGCCAGCAGGAGAGGACTAGCCTCCTACGAGCAGTACTTC. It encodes CASRRGLASYEQYF.